This T cell receptor (beta chain) was captured in a study of CD8 T cells in Susac syndrome. Relapsing-remitting disease, either stable or active, was present in the multiple sclerosis controls, who were treatment-naive patients. FACS was used to enrich TEMRA cells, whereas the CD8+ and CD4+ T cells were obtained by negative isolation. RNA amounts of about 0.5 to 1 ug underwent reverse transcription with random hexamers. With immunoSEQ multiplex PCR, TCR beta CDR3 was amplified across 54 Vbeta and 13 Jbeta. MiXCR, run by TCRdb on the immunoSEQ multiplex PCR reads, gives a single entry per CDR3 protein. This sample yields a few hundred thousand distinct CDR3 sequences, of which about 82% are seen a single time; roughly 0.21% belongs to the top ten. Sequences were obtained from CD8+ T cells from PBMCs. The clonotype originates from a human donor with multiple sclerosis.

The CDR3 bases are TGTGCCAGCAGCAGTACAGGGTTCTATGGCTACACCTTC. This codes for CASSSTGFYGYTF. The chain employs TRBV27 and TRBJ1-2; tentative D call: TRBD1 (6 bases). The CDR3 consists of 13 residues. V lost 6 bases and J 4 bases, leaving 12 bases between the germline ends. From germline, CDR1 is MNHEY and CDR2 SMNVEV (reference sequence).